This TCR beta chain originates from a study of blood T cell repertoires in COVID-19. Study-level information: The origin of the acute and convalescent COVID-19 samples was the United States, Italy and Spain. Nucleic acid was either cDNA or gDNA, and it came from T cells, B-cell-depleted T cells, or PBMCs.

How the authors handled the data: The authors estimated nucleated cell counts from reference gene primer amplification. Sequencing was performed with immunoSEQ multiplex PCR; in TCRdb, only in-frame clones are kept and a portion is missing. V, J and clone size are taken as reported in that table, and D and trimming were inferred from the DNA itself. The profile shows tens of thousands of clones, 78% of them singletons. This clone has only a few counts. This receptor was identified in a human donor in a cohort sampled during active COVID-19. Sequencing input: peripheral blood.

CDR3 protein: CASSLRDRGPNTGELFF. CDR3 in DNA: TGTGCCAGCAGCTTAAGGGACAGGGGTCCAAACACCGGGGAGCTGTTTTTT. This sequence joins TRBV7-8 and TRBJ2-2, with TRBD1 matching 10 bases. This CDR3 has 17 residues. Germline CDR1 and CDR2: SGHVS and FQNEAQ. The trim removed 2 bases at V and 2 bases at J, leaving 5 bases unmatched.